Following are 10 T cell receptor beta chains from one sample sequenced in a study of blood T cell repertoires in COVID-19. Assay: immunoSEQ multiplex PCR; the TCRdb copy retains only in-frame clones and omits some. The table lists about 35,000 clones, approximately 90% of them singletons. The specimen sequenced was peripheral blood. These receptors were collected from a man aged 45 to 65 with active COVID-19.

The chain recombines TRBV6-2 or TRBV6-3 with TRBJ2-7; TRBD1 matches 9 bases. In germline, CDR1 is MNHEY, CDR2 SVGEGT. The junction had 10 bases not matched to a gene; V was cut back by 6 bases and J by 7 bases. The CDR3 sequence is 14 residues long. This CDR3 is CASSRPGTGWEQYF. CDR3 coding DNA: TGTGCCAGCAGCCGTCCCGGGACAGGGTGGGAGCAGTACTTC.

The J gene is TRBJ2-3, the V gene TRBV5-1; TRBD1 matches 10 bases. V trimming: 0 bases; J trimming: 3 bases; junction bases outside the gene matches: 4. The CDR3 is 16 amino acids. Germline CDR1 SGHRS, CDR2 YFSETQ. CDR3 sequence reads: CASSLVGTGETDTQYF. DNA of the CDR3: TGCGCCAGCAGCTTGGTTGGGACAGGGGAGACAGATACGCAGTATTTT.

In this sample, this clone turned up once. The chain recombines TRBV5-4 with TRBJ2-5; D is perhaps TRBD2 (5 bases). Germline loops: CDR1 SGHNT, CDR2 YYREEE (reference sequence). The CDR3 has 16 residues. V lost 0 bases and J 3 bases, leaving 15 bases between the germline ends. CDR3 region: CASSLGPRAEEETQYF. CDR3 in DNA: TGTGCCAGCAGCTTGGGTCCTCGAGCGGAAGAAGAGACCCAGTACTTC.

For the CDR3, the DNA is TGTGCCATCAGTGAGGGAATGAGGGCTGCTGGCTACACCTTC. Protein product: CAISEGMRAAGYTF. V usage is TRBV10-3 and J usage is TRBJ1-2; D unclear. The CDR3 runs to 14 residues. Trimming removed 2 bases from V and 7 bases from J, with 14 bases in between. Germline assignment: CDR1 ENHRY and CDR2 SYGVKD.

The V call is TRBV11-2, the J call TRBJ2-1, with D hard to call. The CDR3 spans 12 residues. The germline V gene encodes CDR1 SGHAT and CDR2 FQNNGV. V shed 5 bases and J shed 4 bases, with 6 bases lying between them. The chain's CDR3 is CASSADYNEQFF. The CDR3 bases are TGTGCCAGCAGCGCAGATTACAATGAGCAGTTCTTC.

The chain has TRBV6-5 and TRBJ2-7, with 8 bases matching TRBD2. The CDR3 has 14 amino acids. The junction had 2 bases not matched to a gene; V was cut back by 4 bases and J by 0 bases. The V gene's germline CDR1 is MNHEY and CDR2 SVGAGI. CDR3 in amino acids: CASSSGGVSYEQYF. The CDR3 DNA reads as TGTGCCAGCAGTTCGGGGGGGGTCTCCTACGAGCAGTACTTC.

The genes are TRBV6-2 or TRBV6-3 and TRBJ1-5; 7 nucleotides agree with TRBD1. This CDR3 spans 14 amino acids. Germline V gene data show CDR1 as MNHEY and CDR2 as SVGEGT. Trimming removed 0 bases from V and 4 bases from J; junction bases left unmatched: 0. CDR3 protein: CASSYSTGNQPQHF. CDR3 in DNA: TGTGCCAGCAGTTACTCGACAGGGAATCAGCCCCAGCATTTT.

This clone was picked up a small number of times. CDR3 sequence reads: CASSQAHGSSYNSPLHF. The CDR3 DNA is TGCGCCAGCAGCCAAGCCCACGGGAGCTCCTATAATTCACCCCTCCACTTT. The chain uses TRBV4-1 and TRBJ1-6; D unresolved. Looked up from germline, CDR1 is MGHRA and CDR2 is YSYEKL. The CDR3 runs 17 residues. V lost 1 base and J 0 bases, leaving 10 bases between the germline ends.

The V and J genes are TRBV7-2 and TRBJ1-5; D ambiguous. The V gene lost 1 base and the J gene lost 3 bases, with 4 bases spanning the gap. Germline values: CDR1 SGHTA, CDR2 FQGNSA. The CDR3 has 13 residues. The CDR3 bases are TGTGCCAGCAGCTTAGGGCCCAATCAGCCCCAGCATTTT. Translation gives CASSLGPNQPQHF.

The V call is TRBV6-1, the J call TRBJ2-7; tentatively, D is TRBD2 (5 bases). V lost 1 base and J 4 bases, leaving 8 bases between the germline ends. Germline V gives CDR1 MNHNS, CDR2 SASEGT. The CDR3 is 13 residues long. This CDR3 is CASSEVGSYEQYF. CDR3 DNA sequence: TGTGCCAGCAGTGAAGTGGGGAGTTACGAGCAGTACTTC.